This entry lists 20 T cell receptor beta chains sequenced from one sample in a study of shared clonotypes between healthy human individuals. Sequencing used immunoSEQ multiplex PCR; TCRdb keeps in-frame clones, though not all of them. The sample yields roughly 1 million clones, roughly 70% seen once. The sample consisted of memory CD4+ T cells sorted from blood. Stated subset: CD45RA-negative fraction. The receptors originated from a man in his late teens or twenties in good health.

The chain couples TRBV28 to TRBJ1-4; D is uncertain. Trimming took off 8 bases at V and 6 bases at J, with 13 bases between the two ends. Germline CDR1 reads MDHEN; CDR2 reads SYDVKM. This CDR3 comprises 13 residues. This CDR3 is CASSRSAYEKLFF. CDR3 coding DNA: TGTGCCAGCTCCAGAAGCGCGTATGAAAAACTGTTTTTT.

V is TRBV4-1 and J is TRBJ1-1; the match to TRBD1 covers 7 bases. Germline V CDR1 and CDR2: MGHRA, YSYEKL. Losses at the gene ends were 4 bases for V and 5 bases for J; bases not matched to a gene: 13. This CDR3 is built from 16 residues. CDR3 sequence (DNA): TGCGCCAGCAGCCGTGGAGGGGGCCGTTCGGGGACTGAAGCTTTCTTT. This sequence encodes CASSRGGGRSGTEAFF.

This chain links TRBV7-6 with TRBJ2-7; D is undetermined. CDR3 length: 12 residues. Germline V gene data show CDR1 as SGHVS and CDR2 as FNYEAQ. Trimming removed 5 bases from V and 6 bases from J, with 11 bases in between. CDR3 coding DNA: TGTGCCAGCAGCACCGATCGTGGCGAGCAGTACTTC. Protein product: CASSTDRGEQYF.

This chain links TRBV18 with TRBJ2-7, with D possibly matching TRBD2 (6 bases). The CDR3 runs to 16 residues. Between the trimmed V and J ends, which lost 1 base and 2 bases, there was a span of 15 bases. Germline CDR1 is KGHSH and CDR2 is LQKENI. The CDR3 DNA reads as TGTGCCAGCTCACCACTCGGAGGGACGGACGCCTACGAGCAGTACTTC. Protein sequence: CASSPLGGTDAYEQYF.

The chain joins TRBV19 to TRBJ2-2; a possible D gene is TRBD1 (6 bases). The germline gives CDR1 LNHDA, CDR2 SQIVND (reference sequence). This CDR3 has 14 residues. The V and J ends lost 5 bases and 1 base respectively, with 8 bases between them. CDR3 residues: CASSPQGNTGELFF. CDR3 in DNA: TGTGCCAGTAGTCCACAGGGGAACACCGGGGAGCTGTTTTTT.

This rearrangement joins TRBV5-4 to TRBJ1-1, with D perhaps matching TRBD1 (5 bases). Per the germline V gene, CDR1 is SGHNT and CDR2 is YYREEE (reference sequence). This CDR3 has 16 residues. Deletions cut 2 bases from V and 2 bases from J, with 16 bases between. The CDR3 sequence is CASSLRTGTFNTEAFF. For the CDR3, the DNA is TGTGCCAGCAGCTTACGCACGGGGACGTTTAACACTGAAGCTTTCTTT.

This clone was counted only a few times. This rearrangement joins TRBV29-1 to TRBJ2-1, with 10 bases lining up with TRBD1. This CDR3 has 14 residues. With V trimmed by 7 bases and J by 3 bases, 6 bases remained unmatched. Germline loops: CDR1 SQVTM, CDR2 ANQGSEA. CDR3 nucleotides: TGCAGCGGGGGGACAGGGGCTAACTACAATGAGCAGTTCTTC. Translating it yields CSGGTGANYNEQFF.

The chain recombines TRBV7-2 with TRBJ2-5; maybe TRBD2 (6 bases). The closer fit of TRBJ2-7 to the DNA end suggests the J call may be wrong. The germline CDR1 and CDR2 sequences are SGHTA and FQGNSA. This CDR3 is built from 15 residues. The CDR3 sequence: CASSPDGGFLYEQYF. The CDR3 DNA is TGTGCCAGCAGCCCAGACGGGGGATTCCTCTACGAGCAGTACTTC.

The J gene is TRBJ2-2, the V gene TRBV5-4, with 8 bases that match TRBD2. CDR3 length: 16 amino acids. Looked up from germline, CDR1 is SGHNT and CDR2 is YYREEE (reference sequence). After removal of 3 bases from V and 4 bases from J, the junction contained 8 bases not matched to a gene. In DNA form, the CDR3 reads TGTGCCAGCAGCTCAGTAGCGGGGACCTTCACCGGGGAGCTGTTTTTT. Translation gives CASSSVAGTFTGELFF.

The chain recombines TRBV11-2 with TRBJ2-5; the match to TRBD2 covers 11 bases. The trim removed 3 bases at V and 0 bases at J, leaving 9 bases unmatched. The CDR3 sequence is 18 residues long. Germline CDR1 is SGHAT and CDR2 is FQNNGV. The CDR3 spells CASSLGLAAERYQETQYF. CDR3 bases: TGTGCCAGCAGCTTGGGACTAGCGGCCGAGAGGTACCAAGAGACCCAGTACTTC.

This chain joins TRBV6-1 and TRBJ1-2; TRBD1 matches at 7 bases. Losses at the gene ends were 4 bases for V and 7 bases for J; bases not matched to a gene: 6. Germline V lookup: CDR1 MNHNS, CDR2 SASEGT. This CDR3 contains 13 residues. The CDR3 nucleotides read TGTGCCAGCAGTGCCGGGACAGAGAGTGGCTACACCTTC. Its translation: CASSAGTESGYTF.

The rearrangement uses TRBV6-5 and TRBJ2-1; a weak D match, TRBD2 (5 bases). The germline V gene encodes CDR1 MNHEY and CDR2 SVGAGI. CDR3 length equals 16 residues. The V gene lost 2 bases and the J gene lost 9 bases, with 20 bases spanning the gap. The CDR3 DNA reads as TGTGCCAGCAGTTACACCCTGGGAGCTAAAGAGCGTGAGCAGTTCTTC. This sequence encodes CASSYTLGAKEREQFF.

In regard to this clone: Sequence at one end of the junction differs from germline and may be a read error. This CDR3 reads CASSLELYNEQFF. Written as DNA, the CDR3 is TGTGCTAGCAGCTTGGAACTTTACAATGAGCAGTTCTTC. This chain joins TRBV7-7 and TRBJ2-1, with unresolved D. Germline V lookup: CDR1 SSHAT, CDR2 FNYEAQ (reference sequence). The CDR3 runs to 13 residues.

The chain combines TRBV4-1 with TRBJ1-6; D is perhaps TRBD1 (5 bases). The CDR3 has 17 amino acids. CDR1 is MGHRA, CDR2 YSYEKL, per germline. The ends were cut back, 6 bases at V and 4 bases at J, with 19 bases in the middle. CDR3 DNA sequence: TGCGCCAGCAGACAGACCAGGCGGGACCCTTATAATTCACCCCTCCACTTT. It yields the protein CASRQTRRDPYNSPLHF.

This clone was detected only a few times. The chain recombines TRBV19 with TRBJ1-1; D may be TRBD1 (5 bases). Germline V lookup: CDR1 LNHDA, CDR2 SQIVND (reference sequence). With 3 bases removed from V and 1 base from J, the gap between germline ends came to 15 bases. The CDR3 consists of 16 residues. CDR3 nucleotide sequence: TGTGCCAGTAGTATCGGGGCGGTAAACTGGAACACTGAAGCTTTCTTT. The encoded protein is CASSIGAVNWNTEAFF. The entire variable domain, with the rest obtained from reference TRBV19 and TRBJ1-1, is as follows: DGGITQSPKYLFRKEGQNVTLSCEQNLNHDAMYWYRQDPGQGLRLIYYSQIVNDFQKGDIAEGYSVSREKKESFPLTVTSAQKNPTAFYLCASSIGAVNWNTEAFFGQGTRLTVV.

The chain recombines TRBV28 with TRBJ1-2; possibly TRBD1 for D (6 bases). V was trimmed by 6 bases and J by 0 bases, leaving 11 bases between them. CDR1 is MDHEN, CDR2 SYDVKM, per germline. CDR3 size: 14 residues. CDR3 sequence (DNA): TGTGCCAGCAGCCGAGGGGGGACTAACTATGGCTACACCTTC. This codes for CASSRGGTNYGYTF.

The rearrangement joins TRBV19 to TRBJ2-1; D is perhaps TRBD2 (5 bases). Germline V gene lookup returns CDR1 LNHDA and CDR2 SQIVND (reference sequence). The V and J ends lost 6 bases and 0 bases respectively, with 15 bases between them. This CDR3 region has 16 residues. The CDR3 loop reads CASSGAGGSSYNEQFF. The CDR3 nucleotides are TGTGCCAGTAGCGGCGCGGGTGGGAGCTCCTACAATGAGCAGTTCTTC. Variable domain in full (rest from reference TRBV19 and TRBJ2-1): DGGITQSPKYLFRKEGQNVTLSCEQNLNHDAMYWYRQDPGQGLRLIYYSQIVNDFQKGDIAEGYSVSREKKESFPLTVTSAQKNPTAFYLCASSGAGGSSYNEQFFGPGTRLTVL.

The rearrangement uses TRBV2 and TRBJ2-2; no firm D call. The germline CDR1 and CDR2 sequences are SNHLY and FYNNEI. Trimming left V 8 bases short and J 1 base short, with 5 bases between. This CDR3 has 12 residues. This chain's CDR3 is CASGRNTGELFF. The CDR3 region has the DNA TGTGCCAGCGGACGGAACACCGGGGAGCTGTTTTTT.

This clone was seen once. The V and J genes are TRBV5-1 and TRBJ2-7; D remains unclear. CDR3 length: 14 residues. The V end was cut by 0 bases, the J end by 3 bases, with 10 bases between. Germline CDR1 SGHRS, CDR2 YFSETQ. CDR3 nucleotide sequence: TGCGCCAGCAGCTTGGACTACAACCACTACGAGCAGTACTTC. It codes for CASSLDYNHYEQYF.

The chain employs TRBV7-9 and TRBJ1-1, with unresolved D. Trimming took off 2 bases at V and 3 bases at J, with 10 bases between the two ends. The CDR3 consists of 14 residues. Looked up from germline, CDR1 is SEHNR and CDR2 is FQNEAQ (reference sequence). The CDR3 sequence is CASSLQFRDTEAFF. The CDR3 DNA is TGTGCCAGCAGCTTACAGTTTCGGGACACTGAAGCTTTCTTT.